The entry that follows covers one T cell receptor beta chain sequence. This sample is drawn from a study of blood T cell repertoires in COVID-19. Background on the study: Donors of Cohort 3 who recovered were those that had two negative PCRs, clearance, or symptom resolution. COVID-19 samples, acute and convalescent, were from the United States, Italy and Spain.

The cohort comprised adults aged about 18 to 89 years residing in under 25 US areas. Assignment of participants to cohorts was predicated upon participant-reported clinical history. Germline-derived CDR1 and CDR2 are LNHNV and YYDKDF (reference sequence). CDR3 length: 13 amino acids. Between the trimmed V and J ends, which lost 1 base and 5 bases, there was a span of 8 bases. Using immunoSEQ multiplex PCR, the repertoire was profiled, and TCRdb retains in-frame clones only, with some absent. Of approximately 190,000 clones listed, around 86% are singletons. The chain employs TRBV15 and TRBJ1-2; D perhaps matches TRBD1 (5 bases). The specimen sequenced was PBMCs or T cells enriched from blood (not recorded which). This TCR derives from a woman between 40 and 50 years old in a cohort exposed to, infected with or recovered from COVID-19 (not recorded which). Here the CDR3 reads CATSRGQLYGYTF. CDR3 in DNA: TGTGCCACCAGCAGAGGACAGCTATATGGCTACACCTTC.